This T cell receptor beta chain originates from a study of cytomegalovirus exposure and HLA in healthy donors. In the case of this clone: Its specificity is unknown.

PCR was performed using 60 Vbeta and 13 Jbeta primers. The method was immunoSEQ multiplex PCR; TCRdb's version includes in-frame clones alone and lacks a portion of them. The repertoire has about 93,000 clones, around 78% of them found once; the top ten carry 0.57%. Study observations and caveats: Other equally common chains were less clonally expanded than HLA-associated TCR beta chains, a later analysis showed.

This sequence was found in a man in his thirties or forties in good health and CMV-seronegative. Sequencing was performed on PBMCs.

The CDR3, as DNA: TGTGCCAGCAGCTTGGAGGCGGGGGGCAGAGAGACCCAGTACTTC. It codes for CASSLEAGGRETQYF. The rearrangement uses TRBV5-6 and TRBJ2-5, with TRBD2 matching over 8 bases. Germline V gives CDR1 SGHDT, CDR2 YYEEEE. V dropped 0 bases and J dropped 4; count of bases not matched to a gene: 5. This CDR3 is built from 15 residues.